This TCR beta chain was captured by sequencing in a study of blood T cell repertoires in COVID-19. The overall study: The samples span acute and convalescent COVID-19 from the United States, Italy and Spain.

Here immunoSEQ multiplex PCR was the method, and the copy in TCRdb shows in-frame clones only, minus some. Here the sample spans 200,000 or so clones, 88% being singletons. The ends were cut back, 0 bases at V and 3 bases at J, with 12 bases in the middle. CDR1 is SGHTA and CDR2 is FQGNSA in the germline V gene. The CDR3 has 16 residues. Material for sequencing was peripheral blood. The chain couples TRBV7-2 to TRBJ1-5; possibly TRBD1 for D (6 bases). The origin of this receptor is a man aged 65-85 years with acute or convalescent COVID-19. The CDR3 DNA sequence: TGTGCCAGCAGCTTAGCGGGCAGGGGTACCAATCAGCCCCAGCATTTT. Protein: CASSLAGRGTNQPQHF.